Shown below are 19 T cell receptor beta chains from a single sample sequenced in a study of Tregs in tolerant kidney transplant recipients. TCRdb's table, derived via immunoSEQ multiplex PCR, lists solely in-frame clones and lacks some. The sample includes about 94,000 clones, over 85% of them seen just once. The sequences come from CD4+ T cells from blood, collected before the transplant. All receptors come from a human donor who received a combined kidney and bone marrow transplant.

The chain employs TRBV27 and TRBJ1-5; TRBD1 might be the D (6 bases). Germline V CDR1 and CDR2: MNHEY, SMNVEV (reference sequence). This CDR3 region has 14 residues. With 2 bases removed from V and 1 base from J, the gap between germline ends came to 6 bases. In DNA form, the CDR3 reads TGTGCCAGCAGTTTAAGGGGGAGCAATCAGCCCCAGCATTTT. Translated: CASSLRGSNQPQHF.

The rearrangement uses TRBV7-2 and TRBJ2-5; no definite D call. Germline V CDR1 and CDR2: SGHTA, FQGNSA. The V end lost 2 bases, the J end lost 5 bases, and 15 bases lay between the germline ends. The CDR3 is made up of 15 amino acids. This chain's CDR3 is CASSLNAASRETQYF. The CDR3 nucleotides are TGTGCCAGCAGCTTAAATGCGGCCTCCCGGGAGACCCAGTACTTC.

The rearrangement uses TRBV19 and TRBJ2-3; 8 positions match TRBD2. Looked up from germline, CDR1 is LNHDA and CDR2 is SQIVND (reference sequence). The CDR3 runs to 15 residues. Germline trimming cut 5 bases from V and 6 bases from J; bases unmatched to any gene: 10. The CDR3: CASSRRAGGWDTQYF. The CDR3, as DNA: TGTGCCAGTAGTCGACGGGCGGGAGGATGGGATACGCAGTATTTT.

This rearrangement joins TRBV18 to TRBJ1-2, with TRBD1 matching 10 bases. Unmatched junction bases numbered 5, after V lost 4 bases and J lost 6 bases. The CDR3 length is 14 residues. Germline V lookup: CDR1 KGHSH, CDR2 LQKENI. The CDR3 DNA is TGTGCCAGCTCACAGACAGGGGGCGTCGATGGCTACACCTTC. Protein: CASSQTGGVDGYTF.

The CDR3 DNA reads TGTGCCAGCAGTTTCTCCCAGGGGGCCTATGGCTACACCTTC. As protein: CASSFSQGAYGYTF. The chain combines TRBV27 with TRBJ1-2, with TRBD1 matching 8 bases. This CDR3 is built from 14 residues. Germline values: CDR1 MNHEY, CDR2 SMNVEV (reference sequence). Trimming removed 3 bases from V and 4 bases from J; junction bases left unmatched: 4.

The chain couples TRBV6-6 to TRBJ2-1; 7 nucleotides match TRBD1. CDR3 length: 16 amino acids. Trimming cost V 4 bases and J 0 bases; bases outside gene matches: 6. The germline gives CDR1 MNHNY, CDR2 SVGAGI (reference sequence). This CDR3 reads CASSSPTGDSYNEQFF. As DNA, the CDR3 is TGTGCCAGCAGTTCACCCACAGGGGACTCCTACAATGAGCAGTTCTTC.

The genes are TRBV28 and TRBJ1-2; 7 bases fit TRBD1. The CDR3 consists of 14 residues. J was trimmed by 5 bases and V by 6 bases; bases with no gene match: 9. Germline V gene sequence: CDR1 MDHEN, CDR2 SYDVKM. CDR3 bases: TGTGCCAGCAGGGACGGGACAGCAACTTATGGCTACACCTTC. The encoded protein is CASRDGTATYGYTF.

This clone showed up just once. CDR3 region: CASSLVGGTYNEQFF. CDR3 coding DNA: TGTGCCAGCAGCTTAGTTGGGGGGACCTACAATGAGCAGTTCTTC. This chain uses TRBV11-3 with TRBJ2-1; maybe TRBD2 (6 bases). This CDR3 is built from 15 residues. Trimming took 1 base from V and 2 from J, leaving 9 bases between them. Germline-derived CDR1 and CDR2 are SGHNT and YENEEA.

This clone was seen a handful of times. The chain has TRBV10-3 and TRBJ2-2; 9 bases are shared with TRBD2. V gave up 9 bases and J gave up 11 bases; unmatched junction bases: 10. The CDR3 is 13 residues long. Germline V lookup: CDR1 ENHRY, CDR2 SYGVKD. CDR3 region: CAITPSGERELFF. The DNA of the CDR3 is TGTGCCATTACACCTAGCGGGGAGAGAGAGCTGTTTTTT.

The CDR3 spells CASTLGGYGYTF. CDR3 bases: TGTGCCAGCACCCTCGGGGGCTATGGCTACACCTTC. The chain combines TRBV28 with TRBJ1-2; D possibly corresponds to TRBD1 (5 bases). In germline, CDR1 is MDHEN, CDR2 SYDVKM. V was trimmed by 7 bases and J by 4 bases, leaving 10 bases between them. The CDR3 contains 12 residues.

The genes are TRBV7-2 and TRBJ1-3, with TRBD1 as a possible D gene (5 bases). CDR1 and CDR2 from the germline V gene are SGHTA and FQGNSA. This CDR3 has 16 amino acids. Trimming removed 2 bases from V and 1 base from J, with 12 bases in between. The CDR3 DNA reads TGTGCCAGCAGCTTAATAGGGGTCGGATCTGGAAACACCATATATTTT. Its translation: CASSLIGVGSGNTIYF.

This sequence joins TRBV28 and TRBJ2-5, with 7 positions matching TRBD2. The junction had 12 bases not matched to a gene; V was cut back by 6 bases and J by 5 bases. This CDR3 has 15 residues. The germline gives CDR1 MDHEN, CDR2 SYDVKM. CDR3 sequence reads: CASSTHQGGVETQYF. The CDR3 coding sequence is TGTGCCAGCAGCACTCACCAGGGAGGGGTGGAGACCCAGTACTTC. The full variable domain, rest sourced from reference TRBV28 and TRBJ2-5, is DVKVTQSSRYLVKRTGEKVFLECVQDMDHENMFWYRQDPGLGLRLIYFSYDVKMKEKGDIPEGYSVSREKKERFSLILESASTNQTSMYLCASSTHQGGVETQYFGPGTRLLVL.

This chain uses TRBV12-5 with TRBJ2-1; 10 bases are shared with TRBD2. J lost 2 bases, V lost 0 bases, and 4 bases had no gene match. This CDR3 spans 17 amino acids. The germline gives CDR1 LGHNT, CDR2 FRNRAP. The CDR3 loop is CASGLVLAGWTYNEQFF. The CDR3 DNA reads TGTGCTAGTGGTTTGGTACTAGCGGGATGGACCTACAATGAGCAGTTCTTC.

The V gene is TRBV11-3, the J gene TRBJ2-2, with TRBD2 identical over 8 bases. Germline V CDR1 and CDR2: SGHNT, YENEEA. The CDR3 is 14 residues long. V lost 3 bases, J lost 6 bases, and 3 bases stayed unmatched. CDR3 DNA sequence: TGTGCCAGCAGCTTGGGACTAGTCCCCGGGGAGCTGTTTTTT. Protein sequence: CASSLGLVPGELFF.

Regarding this clone: At one of its ends the junction is not consistent with the germline gene, which may arise from a read error. Other nucleotide sequences from this sample produce the same CDR3. This chain connects TRBV11-2 to TRBJ1-6; the D gene is possibly TRBD1 (5 bases). This CDR3 spans 14 amino acids. CDR1 SGHAT and CDR2 FQNNGV come from the germline V gene. CDR3 in DNA: TGTGCCAGCAGCTTCGGGACTACTAATTCCCCCCTCCACTTT. Its protein is CASSFGTTNSPLHF.

The chain couples TRBV4-2 to TRBJ2-5; D perhaps matches TRBD2 (5 bases). Germline V gives CDR1 LGHNA, CDR2 YNFKEQ. V lost 1 base and J 1 base, leaving 13 bases between the germline ends. The CDR3 spans 16 residues. Written as DNA, the CDR3 is TGTGCCAGCAGCCAAGGGGTGGGCGGGCCCCAAGAGACCCAGTACTTC. Translated: CASSQGVGGPQETQYF.

The V call is TRBV27, the J call TRBJ2-3; D is ambiguous. V was shortened by 7 bases and J by 0 bases, with 14 bases between the two germline ends. This CDR3 is 15 amino acids long. Germline-derived CDR1 and CDR2 are MNHEY and SMNVEV (reference sequence). The CDR3 here is CASNPDGASTDTQYF. CDR3 DNA sequence: TGTGCCAGCAACCCAGACGGAGCTAGCACAGATACGCAGTATTTT.

With regard to this clone: One junction end does not reproduce the germline sequence, and a read error may be involved. The genes are TRBV2 and TRBJ2-1; D is undetermined. Germline CDR1 and CDR2: SNHLY and FYNNEI. CDR3 length equals 14 residues. CDR3 nucleotides: TGTGCCAACAGTGAAGGGCACAGCAGTGGCCGGCAGTTCTTC. It translates to CANSEGHSSGRQFF.

This clone appeared once. The chain links TRBV9 to TRBJ1-2; 12 positions match TRBD1. The CDR3 has 17 residues. J gave up 7 bases and V 0 bases, and 10 bases lay outside the gene matches. Per germline, CDR1 SGDLS and CDR2 YYNGEE. In DNA, the CDR3 is TGTGCCAGCAGCGTAGACCCGGGACAGGGGGCCCGATTTGGCTACACCTTC. It translates to CASSVDPGQGARFGYTF.